A single sample gave rise to the 5 T cell receptor beta chains below, sequenced in a study of T cell responses to AZD1222 COVID-19 vaccine. Assay: immunoSEQ multiplex PCR; the TCRdb copy retains only in-frame clones and omits some. The data contain about 180,000 clones, roughly 94% of them singletons. The sequences come from peripheral blood, collected 28 days after the second AZD1222 dose. The receptors were gathered from an adult who received the AZD1222 COVID-19 vaccine.

The V gene is TRBV4-3, the J gene TRBJ1-2; no firm D call. V was clipped by 0 bases and J by 5 bases, with 19 bases between them. The CDR3 loop spans 17 amino acids. Germline CDR1 and CDR2: LGHNA and YSLEER. CDR3 sequence reads: CASSQDLAGVLPYGYTF. The CDR3 nucleotides read TGCGCCAGCAGCCAAGATTTGGCCGGGGTGCTCCCTTATGGCTACACCTTC.

This chain joins TRBV19 and TRBJ1-5; 8 bases map to TRBD1. This CDR3 has 15 amino acids. Germline-derived CDR1 and CDR2 are LNHDA and SQIVND (reference sequence). Losses at the gene ends were 3 bases for V and 2 bases for J; bases not matched to a gene: 3. The CDR3 protein is CASSMDREGNQPQHF. The CDR3 DNA follows: TGTGCCAGTAGTATGGACAGGGAAGGCAATCAGCCCCAGCATTTT. The full variable domain, in which reference TRBV19 and TRBJ1-5 provide the parts outside the CDR3, is DGGITQSPKYLFRKEGQNVTLSCEQNLNHDAMYWYRQDPGQGLRLIYYSQIVNDFQKGDIAEGYSVSREKKESFPLTVTSAQKNPTAFYLCASSMDREGNQPQHFGDGTRLSIL.

The chain joins TRBV6-5 to TRBJ1-1; D is uncertain. This CDR3 has 10 residues. The V and J ends lost 6 bases and 12 bases respectively, with 11 bases between them. The germline CDR1 and CDR2 sequences are MNHEY and SVGAGI. As DNA, the CDR3 is TGTGCCAGCAGAGTGAGGGAAACTTTCTTT. It yields the protein CASRVRETFF.

The chain carries TRBV5-8 and TRBJ1-2; possible D gene TRBD1, 6 bases. CDR1 and CDR2 (germline): SGHTS, YDEGEE. CDR3 length equals 12 residues. The CDR3 bases are TGTGCAACCTCAGGGGATAACTATGGCTACACCTTC. Its translation: CATSGDNYGYTF.

The CDR3 nucleotides are TGTGCCAGCAGTGACAGGTTTCAGCCCCAGCATTTT. Translation gives CASSDRFQPQHF. The chain joins TRBV6-1 to TRBJ1-5; D is undetermined. The CDR3 totals 12 residues. Trimming removed 3 bases at V and 6 bases at J, with 6 bases between. Germline loops: CDR1 MNHNS, CDR2 SASEGT.